This TCR beta chain stems from a study of OX40 agonist ivuxolimab in advanced cancers. Assay: immunoSEQ multiplex PCR; the TCRdb copy retains only in-frame clones and omits some. The sample contains 34,000 or so clones, roughly four fifths of which appear only once. Study-level points and caveats: The investigators did not determine what antigen specificity the expanded peripheral T cells had.

The CDR3 runs to 15 residues. V was trimmed by 5 bases and J by 6 bases, leaving 14 bases between them. Germline V gene lookup returns CDR1 SGHTA and CDR2 FQGTGA. For this clone: Its antigen is not identified.

The chain employs TRBV7-3 and TRBJ1-6; a weak D match, TRBD1 (6 bases). The sample in question was CD4+ or CD8+ T cells sorted from blood, obtained in a trial of the OX40 agonist ivuxolimab. This clonotype was sampled from an adult with an advanced solid tumor such as melanoma, head and neck, liver or kidney cancer. The CDR3 reads CASSPGQLVNSPLHF. The DNA of the CDR3 is TGTGCCAGCAGCCCCGGACAGCTAGTTAATTCACCCCTCCACTTT.